This T cell receptor beta chain came from a study of shared clonotypes between healthy human individuals. Study-level results: Researchers sampled blood only, noting tissue repertoires likely differ.

It was at deep level that the assay was run. This table comes from immunoSEQ multiplex PCR, and its TCRdb copy is limited to in-frame clones, with some not included. This table holds about 680,000 clones, around 90% found once. Worth noting for this clone: As yet, its antigen is unknown.

The naive CD8 subset, CD45RO-negative cells positively selected for CCR7, excluded terminally differentiated effector memory CD45RA+ cells. This clonotype was obtained from a man aged 30 to 39 in good health. Sample: naive CD8+ T cells sorted from blood.

The DNA for the CDR3 is TGTGCCAGCAGTGTCTTGGGGAGTGTAAACACCATATATTTT. Translated, it gives CASSVLGSVNTIYF. The gene calls are TRBV6-1 and TRBJ1-3; no clear D gene. This CDR3 spans 14 amino acids. V was clipped by 4 bases and J by 6 bases, with 13 bases between them. Germline V gene data show CDR1 as MNHNS and CDR2 as SASEGT.